This T cell receptor beta chain was retrieved from a study of CD8 T cells in ankylosing spondylitis. Study observations and caveats: What seemed typical of ankylosing spondylitis blood was a TCR beta motif built from roughly eight highly homologous variants. Relatively rare in peripheral blood, disease-linked clones were also CD8+. Matched ankylosing spondylitis synovial fluid reportedly contained a significantly enriched population of disease-linked clones.

Regarding this clonotype: Its antigen is undetermined.

Looked up from germline, CDR1 is MDHEN and CDR2 is SYDVKM. CDR3 length: 12 residues. V lost 8 bases and J 2 bases, leaving 7 bases between the germline ends. Construction of TCR beta libraries was performed using quantitative 5'-RACE with molecular barcodes. Via MiXCR, TCRdb re-called the 5' RACE reads, giving one row per CDR3 protein. The top ten hold roughly 0.9% of the sample, which has roughly 450,000 distinct CDR3 sequences, about 24% seen once. Sequencing was performed on blood, either unsorted or a sorted T cell fraction (not recorded which). The rearrangement uses TRBV28 and TRBJ1-5; D remains ambiguous. The TCR sequence derives from a male donor with ankylosing spondylitis. DNA for the CDR3: TGTGCCAGCGATGGAGGCAATCAGCCCCAGCATTTT. Translating it yields CASDGGNQPQHF.